This TCR beta chain was found in a study of blood T cell repertoires in COVID-19. The CDR3 is made up of 13 amino acids. The repertoire was sequenced with immunoSEQ multiplex PCR; TCRdb's copy has only in-frame clones and lacks some. The sample lists a few hundred thousand clones; over 75% were seen once. The sequence was collected from a man aged 25-40 years who had recovered from COVID-19. Sequencing input: PBMCs or T cells enriched from blood (not recorded which). This chain links TRBV21-1 with TRBJ1-1; TRBD1 is the table's D call and was not checked against the DNA. TRBV21-1 is a known pseudogene. Here the CDR3 reads CAIGAALNTEAFF. CDR3 coding DNA: TGTGCCATTGGGGCAGCACTGAACACTGAAGCTTTCTTT.